This TCR beta chain was observed in a study of CD8+ T cells in alopecia areata (dated by TCRdb to about 2018). About the investigation overall: Treated patients were enrolled in an open-label pilot trial of oral tofacitinib, 5 to 10 mg twice daily, for moderate-to-severe alopecia areata. Patients stayed on tofacitinib for 6 to 18 months and then had 6 months of follow-up off drug so that delayed response and recurrence could be assessed. The SALT score, which quantifies the percentage of affected scalp surface area, was used to measure disease severity in treated patients. In both human patients and the C3H/HeJ mouse model, the study applied high-throughput TCRbeta sequencing to look at T cell clonal expansion in alopecia areata. In humans, TCRbeta sequencing was performed on scalp tissue and on sorted CD4+ and CD8+ peripheral blood T cells from healthy controls and from patients with patchy or totalis/universalis alopecia areata. Biopsies were taken from tofacitinib-treated patients at baseline and at 4 and 24 weeks of treatment, and a later scalp biopsy was taken in several of the tofacitinib-treated patients. Clonality in the scalp was compared among normal scalp (n=4), patchy alopecia areata scalp (n=8), and alopecia totalis/universalis scalp (n=8). RNA came from the PAXgene miRNA kit for fixed scalp, the miRNeasy kit for PBMCs, and the RNeasy kit for mouse skin. Amplification of TCRbeta CDR3 regions was done by immunoSEQ multiplex PCR using 35 Vbeta forward primers and 13 Jbeta reverse primers. The research as a whole found: Many expanded lesional clones persisted in scalp and blood during tofacitinib treatment, which may partly explain relapse after stopping treatment. Unlike mouse skin, which is dominated by gammadelta T cells, normal human skin has resident alphabeta T cells that are also sequenced, and this complicates analysis of the scalp TCR repertoire. Tofacitinib significantly decreased scalp clonality and the number of expanded CD8+ clones among the top 100 scalp clones. Compared with normal scalp, lesional scalp had higher clonality and more expanded CD8+ clones, particularly in alopecia totalis/universalis, a pattern that suggests antigenic drive. Shared TCR sequences between patients were less evident than in mice, which may be partly attributable to HLA diversity in the patient population. The treated cohort was small, with a single nonresponder, so links between baseline CD8+ expansion and response need larger studies.

Read against the paper, the sample's time point label means: around 26 weeks on oral tofacitinib. What this sample's treatment or condition label stands for: oral pan-JAK inhibitor, 5-10 mg twice daily. Lesional scalp punch biopsies and peripheral blood were collected from alopecia areata patients. PBMCs were isolated by density centrifugation and stained for CD3, CD4 and CD8, after which CD4+ and CD8+ T cells were sorted on a FACSAria. The library was produced with the immunoSEQ multiplex PCR assay. To provide template for TCR sequencing, every sample had RNA extracted and reverse transcribed into cDNA. SuperScript III was used for first-strand cDNA synthesis, primed with a 2:1 mix of oligo-dT and random hexamers. A synthetic immune receptor repertoire was used to measure amplification bias, and any remaining bias was corrected computationally. On the authors' methods: Raw reads were preprocessed to remove errors, and CDR3 was defined according to IMGT conventions as the region from the conserved cysteine to phenylalanine. Clonality was computed as 1 minus the Shannon entropy, with the entropy normalized by log2 of the number of productive unique TCRs. Whether scalp clones were CD4 or CD8 was inferred by matching scalp TCRbeta sequences against CD4 and CD8 repertoires sorted from blood. In its TCRdb copy, this immuneACCESS table keeps in-frame sequences only and misses some clones. Where compared with another copy, unresolved V genes explain less than half of these, and the others have no known cause. V and J calls plus clone size are reproduced from that table; the DNA served to infer D and trimming. The sample table contains fewer than 200,000 clones; only one count was recorded for less than 80% of them. More than 13% of the sample is taken by the ten largest.

Concerning this clone: Its antigen is currently not known. Within one base of it there is no much larger clone, and no base qualities were kept. Distinct nucleotide sequences in the sample also encode this CDR3.

This clonotype originated in a human donor with alopecia areata. Sequencing was performed on CD4+ T cells sorted from blood, taken at week 24, from a patient treated with tofacitinib.

CDR3 sequence: CSAGGYQETQYF. The DNA sequence is given as TGCAGCGCGGGGGGATATCAAGAGACCCAGTACTTC. This chain is built from TRBV29-1 and TRBJ2-5; 7 central nucleotides agree with TRBD2. Looking up the germline V gene yields CDR1 SQVTM and CDR2 ANQGSEA. Reading from cysteine to phenylalanine, the CDR3 counts 12 amino acids. The retained sequence is limited to the CDR3, 36 bases, with the frame set at the first base. Trimming leaves V shorter by 7 bases and J shorter by 2 bases, with the junction holding 4 bases beyond the gene matches. This CDR3, with the reference TRBV29-1 and TRBJ2-5 proteins standing in past its ends, gives the full variable domain SAVISQKPSRDICQRGTSLTIQCQVDSQVTMMFWYRQQPGQSLTLIATANQGSEATYESGFVIDKFPISRPNLTFSTLTVSNMSPEDSSIYLCSAGGYQETQYFGPGTRLLVL.